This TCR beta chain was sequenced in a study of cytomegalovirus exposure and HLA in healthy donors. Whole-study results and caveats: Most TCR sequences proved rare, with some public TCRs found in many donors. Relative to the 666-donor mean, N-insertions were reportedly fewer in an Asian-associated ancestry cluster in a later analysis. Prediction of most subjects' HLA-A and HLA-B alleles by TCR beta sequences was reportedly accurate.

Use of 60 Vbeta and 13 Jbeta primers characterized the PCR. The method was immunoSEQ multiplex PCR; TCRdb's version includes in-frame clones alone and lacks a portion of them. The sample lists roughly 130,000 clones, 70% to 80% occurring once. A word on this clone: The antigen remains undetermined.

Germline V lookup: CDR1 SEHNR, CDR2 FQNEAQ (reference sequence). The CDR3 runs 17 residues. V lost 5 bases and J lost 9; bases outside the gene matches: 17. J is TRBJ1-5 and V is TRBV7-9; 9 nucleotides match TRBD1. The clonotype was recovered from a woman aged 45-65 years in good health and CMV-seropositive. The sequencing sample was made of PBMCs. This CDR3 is CASSLSRDRDKAWPQHF. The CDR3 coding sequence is TGTGCCAGCAGCCTCAGCCGGGACAGGGATAAGGCCTGGCCCCAGCATTTT.